One and the same sample provided the 28 T cell receptor beta chains below, sequenced in a study of early T cells in non-severe SARS-CoV-2 infection. TCRdb re-analysed the 5' RACE reads in MiXCR, keeping a single row per CDR3 protein. In the table there are fewer than 40,000 distinct CDR3 sequences, approximately 5.6% of which are singletons. What was sequenced was whole blood. These receptor sequences come from an adult who was a healthcare worker with PCR-confirmed SARS-CoV-2 infection or an uninfected control (not recorded which).

This clonotype was counted many times. The gene calls are TRBV4-3 and TRBJ2-7, with D tentatively TRBD1 (6 bases). Germline V gene lookup returns CDR1 LGHNA and CDR2 YSLEER. This CDR3 is built from 15 residues. The V end lost 0 bases, the J end lost 0 bases, and 9 bases lay between the germline ends. CDR3 DNA sequence: TGCGCCAGCAGCCAAGAACAGGGCATCTCCTACGAGCAGTACTTC. Translating it yields CASSQEQGISYEQYF.

This clonotype has a count of ten or more. The V call is TRBV4-2, the J call TRBJ1-2; 7 nucleotides line up with TRBD1. Per germline, CDR1 LGHNA and CDR2 YNFKEQ. This CDR3 is 17 amino acids long. With V trimmed by 0 bases and J by 6 bases, 13 bases remained unmatched. The CDR3 here is CASSQDGVRGVVDGYTF. The CDR3 DNA sequence: TGTGCCAGCAGCCAAGATGGGGTCAGGGGGGTAGTCGATGGCTACACCTTC.

This clonotype has a handful of counts. The V call is TRBV7-2, the J call TRBJ2-1, with D perhaps matching TRBD1 (5 bases). Germline values: CDR1 SGHTA, CDR2 FQGNSA. This CDR3 has 17 residues. The V end was cut by 0 bases, the J end by 6 bases, with 18 bases between. The CDR3: CASSLARGLSRVNEQFF. DNA of the CDR3: TGTGCCAGCAGCTTAGCTAGGGGTCTCAGTAGGGTCAATGAGCAGTTCTTC.

V is TRBV7-6 and J is TRBJ1-1; D is ambiguous. This CDR3 has 14 residues. CDR1 and CDR2 from the germline V gene are SGHVS and FNYEAQ. With 2 bases removed from V and 5 bases from J, the gap between germline ends came to 12 bases. The CDR3 sequence: CASSLTPRQTEAFF. CDR3 DNA sequence: TGTGCCAGCAGCTTAACCCCCCGGCAAACTGAAGCTTTCTTT.

This clonotype was seen ten or more times. The chain links TRBV18 to TRBJ2-1; TRBD2 matches at 9 bases. Germline values: CDR1 KGHSH, CDR2 LQKENI. The V segment lost 10 bases and the J segment 5 bases; nucleotides outside the gene matches: 6. CDR3 length: 13 amino acids. This chain's CDR3 is CATSSGEDNEQFF. CDR3 DNA: TGTGCCACCTCTAGCGGGGAGGACAATGAGCAGTTCTTC.

Ten or more counts support this clonotype. The chain employs TRBV6-1 and TRBJ1-1; D is perhaps TRBD1 (5 bases). Germline lookup yields CDR1 MNHNS and CDR2 SASEGT. The CDR3 has 14 amino acids. V lost 6 bases and J 2 bases, leaving 13 bases between the germline ends. In DNA form, the CDR3 reads TGTGCCAGCAGCCCCCGGGACCAAAACACTGAAGCTTTCTTT. Its protein is CASSPRDQNTEAFF.

This clonotype was observed at least ten times. The chain uses TRBV5-1 and TRBJ1-1; 8 positions agree with TRBD1. CDR3 length equals 14 residues. CDR1 and CDR2 (germline): SGHRS, YFSETQ. Unmatched junction bases numbered 2, after V lost 0 bases and J lost 4 bases. For the CDR3, the DNA is TGCGCCAGCAGCTTGGTAACAGGGGGCACTGAAGCTTTCTTT. Encoded protein: CASSLVTGGTEAFF.

The sample holds a few counts of this clonotype. V is TRBV28 and J is TRBJ2-7; TRBD2 matches 11 bases. The CDR3 spans 15 residues. J was trimmed by 0 bases and V by 4 bases; bases with no gene match: 2. From germline, CDR1 is MDHEN and CDR2 SYDVKM. CDR3: CASSSSGGSSYEQYF. In nucleotides, the CDR3 is TGTGCCAGCAGTTCTAGCGGGGGGAGCTCCTACGAGCAGTACTTC.

In this sample, this clonotype turned up many times. CDR3 region: CASTVTGRGNTIYF. In DNA, the CDR3 is TGTGCCAGCACCGTGACAGGCAGGGGAAACACCATATATTTT. The chain carries TRBV28 and TRBJ1-3; perhaps TRBD1 as D (6 bases). Trimming stripped 7 bases from V and 4 bases from J, with 14 bases between. In germline, CDR1 is MDHEN, CDR2 SYDVKM. This CDR3 comprises 14 residues.

This clonotype was picked up a small number of times. V usage is TRBV28 and J usage is TRBJ2-7; D uncertain. The CDR3 runs 15 residues. Germline CDR1 and CDR2: MDHEN and SYDVKM. V was cut by 3 bases and J by 0 bases, with 12 bases left in between. CDR3 sequence (DNA): TGTGCCAGCAGTTTTTTCGGCGGATACTCCTACGAGCAGTACTTC. Amino acids: CASSFFGGYSYEQYF.

The gene calls are TRBV6-2 or TRBV6-3 and TRBJ2-1; D may be TRBD1 or TRBD2 (5 bases each). CDR3 length: 16 residues. Germline-derived CDR1 and CDR2 are MNHEY and SVGEGT. Trimming shortened V by 2 bases and J by 0 bases, and 11 bases separated the two germline ends. CDR3 nucleotides: TGTGCCAGCAGTTACGTGGGGGATCTCTCCTACAATGAGCAGTTCTTC. Amino acids: CASSYVGDLSYNEQFF.

This clonotype was seen ten or more times. The chain uses TRBV7-2 and TRBJ2-7, with D possibly matching TRBD1 (6 bases). The germline V gene has CDR1 SGHTA and CDR2 FQGNSA. The CDR3 length is 15 residues. Trimming removed 5 bases from V and 4 bases from J, with 18 bases in between. The DNA for the CDR3 is TGTGCCAGCAGCACCTACAGGGAAACGACTTACGAGCAGTACTTC. This codes for CASSTYRETTYEQYF.

This clonotype appeared many times. The CDR3 sequence is CASSWGPSYEQYF. CDR3 in DNA: TGTGCCAGCAGTTGGGGTCCGTCCTACGAGCAGTACTTC. The rearrangement joins TRBV28 to TRBJ2-7, with no clear D. Germline V gene sequence: CDR1 MDHEN, CDR2 SYDVKM. This CDR3 has 13 residues. Trimming cost V 4 bases and J 1 base, with 8 bases left between them.

This clonotype has at least ten counts. The V call is TRBV20-1, the J call TRBJ1-2; no reliable D call. The V gene lost 6 bases and the J gene lost 4 bases, with 12 bases spanning the gap. Per the germline V gene, CDR1 is DFQATT and CDR2 is SNEGSKA (reference sequence). The CDR3 consists of 12 residues. The CDR3 here is CSAFPDVYGYTF. In nucleotides, the CDR3 is TGCAGTGCCTTCCCGGACGTCTATGGCTACACCTTC.

This clonotype was counted ten times or more. The rearrangement joins TRBV5-4 to TRBJ2-2, with 7 nucleotides matching TRBD2. CDR1 and CDR2 (germline): SGHNT, YYREEE (reference sequence). The length of the CDR3 is 15 residues. V lost 1 base, J lost 5 bases, and 5 bases stayed unmatched. This chain's CDR3 is CASSLRQGGTGELFF. CDR3 sequence (DNA): TGTGCCAGCAGCTTGAGGCAGGGAGGGACCGGGGAGCTGTTTTTT.

V gene TRBV7-6 combines with J gene TRBJ2-1; 9 nucleotides line up with TRBD1. Trimming at V came to 5 bases and at J to 7 bases, leaving 12 bases not matched to a gene. The CDR3 length is 16 residues. Germline CDR1 and CDR2: SGHVS and FNYEAQ. The CDR3 sequence: CASSPLPGQGLNEQFF. CDR3 sequence (DNA): TGTGCCAGCAGCCCCCTCCCGGGACAGGGATTAAATGAGCAGTTCTTC.

This clonotype was detected only a few times. CDR3 sequence: CASSQGLAGVLTQYF. For the CDR3, the DNA is TGTGCCAGCAGCCAAGGACTAGCGGGAGTTCTGACGCAGTATTTT. V usage is TRBV5-4 and J usage is TRBJ2-3; the match to TRBD2 covers 13 bases. Looked up from germline, CDR1 is SGHNT and CDR2 is YYREEE (reference sequence). Germline trimming cut 4 bases from V and 9 bases from J; bases unmatched to any gene: 8. This CDR3 contains 15 residues.

A remark on this clonotype: A much larger clone differs by one base, so this may be a read error. The V call is TRBV6-4, the J call TRBJ1-1; D gene ambiguous. From germline, CDR1 is MRHNA and CDR2 SNTAGT. This CDR3 contains 13 residues. The V end was cut by 6 bases, the J end by 9 bases, with 17 bases between. CDR3 sequence: CASSANEGTQAFF. CDR3 sequence (DNA): TGTGCCAGCAGCGCCAACGAGGGTACTCAAGCTTTCTTT.

The CDR3 loop is CASSAVGGYTF. The DNA for the CDR3 is TGCGCCAGCAGCGCGGTAGGTGGCTACACCTTC. The chain links TRBV4-1 to TRBJ1-2; D uncertain. The V gene's germline CDR1 is MGHRA and CDR2 YSYEKL. Trimming left V 5 bases short and J 7 bases short, with 8 bases between. The CDR3 consists of 11 residues.

The chain couples TRBV7-9 to TRBJ2-2; D is ambiguous. Germline-derived CDR1 and CDR2 are SEHNR and FQNEAQ (reference sequence). There are 12 residues in the CDR3. The germline V and J ends were trimmed by 4 bases and 7 bases, with 7 bases remaining between them. The CDR3 loop is CASSSAVGELFF. Written as DNA, the CDR3 is TGTGCCAGCAGCTCGGCGGTCGGGGAGCTGTTTTTT.

This clonotype came up many times. This sequence joins TRBV10-3 and TRBJ1-5; D perhaps matches TRBD1 (5 bases). The CDR3 has 14 amino acids. Trimming shortened V by 6 bases and J by 0 bases, and 9 bases separated the two germline ends. Per germline, CDR1 ENHRY and CDR2 SYGVKD. CDR3 in DNA: TGTGCCATCAGAGGGGACGGTAGCAATCAGCCCCAGCATTTT. Amino acids: CAIRGDGSNQPQHF.

This clonotype appeared a few times. V is TRBV28 and J is TRBJ1-4; D is possibly TRBD1 (5 bases). Trimming pared 6 bases from V and 10 bases from J, leaving 21 bases between. This CDR3 region has 15 residues. Germline assignment: CDR1 MDHEN and CDR2 SYDVKM. CDR3 loop: CASRTRTGTYGKLFF. In nucleotides, the CDR3 is TGTGCCAGCAGGACCCGTACCGGGACGTACGGAAAACTGTTTTTT.

The V gene is TRBV11-2, the J gene TRBJ2-2; 9 bases are shared with TRBD2. Trimming took 0 bases from V and 1 from J; bases not matched to a gene: 6. Per germline, CDR1 SGHAT and CDR2 FQNNGV. This CDR3 has 18 amino acids. The CDR3 region is CASSLDGRLAENTGELFF. CDR3 nucleotides: TGTGCCAGCAGCTTAGATGGAAGACTAGCGGAGAACACCGGGGAGCTGTTTTTT. Supplemented by reference TRBV11-2 and TRBJ2-2, the full variable domain reads EAGVAQSPRYKIIEKRQSVAFWCNPISGHATLYWYQQILGQGPKLLIQFQNNGVVDDSQLPKDRFSAERLKGVDSTLKIQPAKLEDSAVYLCASSLDGRLAENTGELFFGEGSRLTVL.

The rearrangement links TRBV12-3 or TRBV12-4 to TRBJ1-3; D gene uncertain. With 4 bases removed from V and 0 bases from J, the gap between germline ends came to 7 bases. The CDR3 length is 14 residues. The CDR3 sequence is CASSSVNSGNTIYF. CDR3 coding DNA: TGTGCCAGCAGTTCAGTGAACTCTGGAAACACCATATATTTT.

This clonotype has at least ten counts. V gene TRBV7-9 combines with J gene TRBJ2-7; 8 nucleotides align to TRBD1. This CDR3 has 15 residues. The germline V gene has CDR1 SEHNR and CDR2 FQNEAQ (reference sequence). Unmatched junction bases numbered 12, after V lost 4 bases and J lost 7 bases. This chain's CDR3 is CASSSGRGQAEEQYF. The CDR3 bases are TGTGCCAGCAGCTCAGGAAGGGGACAGGCCGAGGAGCAGTACTTC.

CDR3 in amino acids: CASSFLRTSGHYQSSYNEQFF. CDR3 DNA sequence: TGTGCCAGCAGCTTTCTCCGGACTAGCGGGCACTACCAAAGCTCCTACAATGAGCAGTTCTTC. The chain joins TRBV7-9 to TRBJ2-1; 11 nucleotides agree with TRBD2. Germline V lookup: CDR1 SEHNR, CDR2 FQNEAQ (reference sequence). The ends lost 3 bases at V and 0 bases at J; junction bases unmatched: 16. The CDR3 contains 21 residues. The full variable domain, rest sourced from reference TRBV7-9 and TRBJ2-1, is DTGVSQNPRHKITKRGQNVTFRCDPISEHNRLYWYRQTLGQGPEFLTYFQNEAQLEKSRLLSDRFSAERPKGSFSTLEIQRTEQGDSAMYLCASSFLRTSGHYQSSYNEQFFGPGTRLTVL.

This clonotype has only a few counts. The CDR3 DNA reads as TGTGCCAGCAACCCTACCACGACAGGGAGAAATGAAGCTTTCTTT. Amino acids: CASNPTTTGRNEAFF. V usage is TRBV7-2 and J usage is TRBJ1-1, with 7 bases identical to TRBD1. The V segment lost 7 bases and the J segment 7 bases; nucleotides outside the gene matches: 15. This CDR3 spans 15 amino acids. Germline V CDR1 and CDR2: SGHTA, FQGNSA.

This clonotype has ten or more counts. The chain is built from TRBV11-2 and TRBJ2-1, with TRBD2 identical over 9 bases. This CDR3 has 15 amino acids. Trimming at V came to 7 bases and at J to 9 bases, leaving 13 bases not matched to a gene. CDR1 and CDR2 from the germline V gene are SGHAT and FQNNGV. In DNA form, the CDR3 reads TGTGCCAGCACCCTCCAGGTAGCGGGAGTAGGTGAGCAGTTCTTC. Protein product: CASTLQVAGVGEQFF.